Listed below are T cell receptor beta chains from one sample, sequenced in a study of blood T cell repertoires in COVID-19. Some clones are missing from TCRdb's copy, which holds only in-frame ones; the method was immunoSEQ multiplex PCR. This table holds approximately 400,000 clones, 87% found once. The sequencing input was PBMCs or T cells enriched from blood (not recorded which). These receptor sequences come from a young man who had recovered from COVID-19. The CDR3 runs from the conserved cysteine through the conserved F or W. A D gene is named only where the DNA matches it firmly. For some rows the clone size is stated as once, few or many, or as a class when expanded; others skip it.

size	V	J	length	D	CDR3	DNA
.	TRBV9	TRBJ2-3	14	TRBD2	CASSTRLAGDTQYF	TGTGCCAGCAGCACTCGACTAGCCGGTGATACGCAGTATTTT
.	TRBV10-3	TRBJ2-2	14	.	CATRGAGTTGELFF	TGTGCCACCCGGGGGGCAGGAACCACCGGGGAGCTGTTTTTT
.	TRBV19	TRBJ1-1	16	.	CASSIIGGRKNTEAFF	TGTGCCAGTAGTATTATCGGGGGGCGGAAGAACACTGAAGCTTTCTTT
.	TRBV9	TRBJ2-4	16	TRBD2	CASSVGLAGAGGIQYF	TGTGCCAGCAGCGTAGGACTAGCGGGGGCCGGGGGCATTCAGTACTTC
.	TRBV2	TRBJ2-5	12	.	CASSGPRATQYF	TGTGCTAGTTCCGGGCCCAGGGCGACCCAGTACTTC
.	TRBV12-1	TRBJ1-1	16	.	CASSTMGAILNTEAFF	TGTGCCAGCAGCACCATGGGGGCAATCCTTAACACTGAAGCTTTCTTT
.	TRBV19	TRBJ2-5	14	.	CASSPRGGRETQYF	TGTGCCAGTTCCCCGAGGGGGGGAAGAGAGACCCAGTACTTC
.	TRBV30	TRBJ1-2	13	TRBD1	CAWRGQGGYGYTF	TGTGCCTGGAGGGGACAGGGCGGATATGGCTACACCTTC
.	TRBV6-5	TRBJ1-1	16	.	CASSYSIFTFYTEAFF	TGTGCCAGCAGTTACTCGATCTTTACATTTTACACTGAAGCTTTCTTT
many	TRBV19	TRBJ1-6	14	TRBD1	CASSTRGGYSPLHF	TGTGCCAGTAGTACCAGAGGGGGCTATTCACCCCTCCACTTT
.	TRBV18	TRBJ1-6	14	.	CASSPPSGGGFLHF	TGTGCCAGCTCACCACCGAGCGGGGGAGGATTCCTCCACTTT
.	TRBV3-1/TRBV3-2	TRBJ1-2	14	TRBD1	CASSRDRVKSGYTF	TGTGCCAGCAGCCGGGACAGGGTCAAATCCGGCTACACCTTC
.	TRBV27	TRBJ2-6	17	.	CASSLFVGYSGANVLTF	TGTGCCAGCAGTTTATTTGTCGGGTACTCTGGGGCCAACGTCCTGACTTTC
.	TRBV5-4	TRBJ1-4	12	TRBD1	CASKGTGGKLFF	TGTGCCAGCAAGGGGACAGGGGGAAAACTGTTTTTT
.	TRBV9	TRBJ1-1	19	TRBD1	CASSVSPDREDALGTEAFF	TGTGCCAGCAGCGTCTCTCCGGACAGGGAAGACGCTCTCGGCACTGAAGCTTTCTTT
.	TRBV21-1	TRBJ1-5	18	.	CASSVRPYELYSNQPQHF	TGTGCCAGCAGCGTAAGGCCTTACGAACTATATAGCAATCAGCCCCAGCATTTT
.	TRBV7-6	TRBJ1-2	13	.	CASSSGVGLDYTF	TGTGCCAGCAGCTCCGGAGTTGGGTTGGACTACACCTTC
once	TRBV7-2	TRBJ1-5	15	.	CASRLSGVSNQPQHF	TGTGCCAGCAGGTTATCGGGGGTTAGCAATCAGCCCCAGCATTTT
.	TRBV5-1	TRBJ2-7	13	TRBD2	CASSLAAGGEQYF	TGCGCCAGCAGCTTGGCGGCGGGGGGGGAGCAGTACTTC
.	TRBV18	TRBJ2-5	13	TRBD1	CASSPVFDRAQYF	TGTGCCAGCTCACCCGTATTTGACAGGGCCCAGTACTTC
.	TRBV4-1	TRBJ1-1	15	TRBD1	CASSSTPSRDSEAFF	TGCGCCAGCAGCTCTACTCCCAGCCGGGACAGTGAAGCTTTCTTT
.	TRBV4-1	TRBJ2-7	15	.	CASSQDRQGQDEQYF	TGCGCCAGCAGCCAAGATAGGCAGGGGCAGGACGAGCAGTACTTC
.	TRBV4-1	TRBJ2-7	16	TRBD1	CASSQAPGQVTYEQYF	TGCGCCAGCAGCCAAGCCCCGGGACAGGTGACCTACGAGCAGTACTTC
.	TRBV4-3	TRBJ2-2	18	TRBD1	CASSQEWAGTANTGELFF	TGCGCCAGCAGCCAAGAGTGGGCAGGGACAGCGAACACCGGGGAGCTGTTTTTT
.	TRBV4-1	TRBJ2-3	19	.	CASSQDRFAPSTSTDTQYF	TGCGCCAGCAGCCAAGATCGCTTTGCCCCTAGCACCTCCACAGATACGCAGTATTTT
.	TRBV7-2	TRBJ2-3	15	TRBD1	CASRRLSGQAALRYF	TGTGCCAGCAGACGACTTTCAGGACAGGCAGCACTTAGGTATTTT
.	TRBV19	TRBJ1-3	10	.	CATYLNTIYF	TGTGCCACGTACTTGAACACCATATATTTT
.	TRBV4-2	TRBJ2-5	17	TRBD2	CASSRGTSGTGGETQYF	TGTGCCAGCAGCCGCGGGACTAGCGGGACAGGCGGAGAGACCCAGTACTTC
.	TRBV11-3	TRBJ2-7	13	.	CASSLDPGYEQYF	TGTGCCAGCAGCTTAGATCCCGGCTACGAGCAGTACTTC
.	TRBV19	TRBJ2-3	17	TRBD2	CASSPRGLAASTDTQYF	TGTGCCAGTAGTCCCCGGGGACTAGCGGCTTCCACAGATACGCAGTATTTT
.	TRBV19	TRBJ1-4	15	.	CASSILAGSNEKLFF	TGTGCCAGTAGTATACTTGCAGGGTCTAATGAAAAACTGTTTTTT
.	TRBV6-4	TRBJ1-5	15	.	CASSEWGDSNQPQHF	TGTGCCAGCAGTGAGTGGGGGGATAGCAATCAGCCCCAGCATTTT
.	TRBV6-5	TRBJ1-2	12	TRBD1	CLTGALFYGYTF	TGCCTGACAGGGGCCTTATTCTATGGCTACACCTTC
.	TRBV6-5	TRBJ1-1	13	.	CASRGGRGTEAFF	TGTGCCAGCAGGGGGGGTAGGGGTACTGAAGCTTTCTTT
.	TRBV7-9	TRBJ2-6	18	TRBD1	CASSLVPGQGAGANVLTF	TGTGCCAGCAGCTTAGTACCGGGACAGGGGGCTGGGGCCAACGTCCTGACTTTC
.	TRBV18	TRBJ1-1	14	TRBD1	CASSPGQVNTEAFF	TGTGCCAGCTCACCCGGACAGGTGAACACTGAAGCTTTCTTT
.	TRBV4-1	TRBJ2-3	16	TRBD2	CASSQTGTSLGDTQYF	TGCGCCAGCAGCCAGACCGGGACTAGCCTGGGAGATACGCAGTATTTT
.	TRBV12-5	TRBJ2-1	19	TRBD2	CASGLVRERGVPSYNEQFF	TGTGCTAGTGGTTTGGTACGGGAGCGGGGGGTTCCATCCTACAATGAGCAGTTCTTC
.	TRBV24-1	TRBJ1-2	14	TRBD1	CATSDRDSSYGYTF	TGTGCCACCAGTGATCGGGACAGCTCCTATGGCTACACCTTC
.	TRBV6-2/TRBV6-3	TRBJ1-1	16	.	CASSYSKRPGDTEAFF	TGTGCCAGCAGTTACTCGAAAAGGCCAGGGGACACTGAAGCTTTCTTT
.	TRBV6-5	TRBJ1-1	15	.	CASSYSSGASTEAFF	TGTGCCAGCAGTTACTCGTCAGGGGCGAGCACTGAAGCTTTCTTT
.	TRBV30	TRBJ1-1	17	.	CAWTGTPHPSGNTEAFF	TGTGCCTGGACTGGTACCCCGCACCCTTCGGGGAACACTGAAGCTTTCTTT
.	TRBV10-1	TRBJ2-5	16	TRBD1	CASSQDRVRPKETQYF	TGCGCCAGCAGTCAAGACAGGGTGCGACCCAAAGAGACCCAGTACTTC
.	TRBV25-1	TRBJ2-3	16	TRBD1	CASSRDSLLQTDTQYF	TGTGCCAGCAGCCGGGACAGTCTTCTCCAGACAGATACGCAGTATTTT
.	TRBV10-3	TRBJ1-1	14	TRBD1	CATKWGTGGTEAFF	TGTGCCACCAAGTGGGGGACAGGGGGCACTGAAGCTTTCTTT
.	TRBV13	TRBJ1-2	13	.	CASSLDRGYGYTF	TGTGCCAGCAGCTTGGACCGGGGCTATGGCTACACCTTC